This TCR beta chain was observed in a study of blood T cell repertoires in COVID-19. In the study overall: The United States, Italy and Spain supplied acute and convalescent COVID-19 samples.

The CDR3 spans 12 residues. Germline-derived CDR1 and CDR2 are SGDLS and YYNGEE. V was clipped by 4 bases and J by 6 bases, with 8 bases between them. Here immunoSEQ multiplex PCR was the method, and the copy in TCRdb shows in-frame clones only, minus some. The sample comprises some 130,000 clones, about 72% of which are singletons, and approximately 9.9% rests with the top ten. J is TRBJ2-1 and V is TRBV9, with D unclear. This TCR was sampled from a man in his 60s who had recovered from COVID-19. Sequenced: peripheral blood. In DNA, the CDR3 is TGTGCCAGCAGCCCGAACTTCAATGAGCAGTTCTTC. Its translation is CASSPNFNEQFF.